The source of this T cell receptor (beta chain) is a study of T-cell reconstitution after alpha-beta-depleted transplantation in children. Study-wide findings and caveats: T-cell numbers and diversity one year post-transplant derived largely from freshly generated T cells.

Details on this clonotype: Its target is not known.

It was with unique molecular identifiers that the TCRbeta library was prepared. A single record per CDR3 protein comes from TCRdb applying MiXCR to the PCR reads. Here the sample spans more than 100,000 distinct CDR3 sequences, roughly 23% being singletons. This CDR3 has 15 residues. V gave up 4 bases and J gave up 2 bases; unmatched junction bases: 7. The chain combines TRBV12-3 or TRBV12-4 with TRBJ2-5, with TRBD1 identical over 7 bases. This sequence originates from a male patient under 10 years old who had a stem cell transplant for chronic granulomatous disease, so the T cells may come from the graft donor. The input for sequencing was PBMCs, mostly from graft donor cells, taken 180 days after TCRalphabeta/CD19-depleted stem cell transplant. The CDR3, as DNA: TGTGCCAGCAGTTCGGACAGGTCCCTACAAGAGACCCAGTACTTC. Its protein is CASSSDRSLQETQYF.